The 23 T cell receptor beta chains in this list originate from one sample, sequenced in a study of response to subunit inactivated influenza vaccine. TCRdb re-called the RT-PCR reads through MiXCR, storing one row per CDR3 protein. The sample has 500,000 to 600,000 distinct CDR3 sequences; 13% are singletons. The material sequenced was PBMCs from blood, taken 35 to 45 days after vaccination. These TCRs come from a man aged 50-59 years who received an inactivated influenza vaccine.

CDR3 residues: CATSDWTRSSYEQYF. CDR3 coding DNA: TGTGCCACCAGTGACTGGACAAGGAGCTCCTACGAGCAGTACTTC. This chain connects TRBV24-1 to TRBJ2-7, with D tentatively TRBD1 (5 bases). This CDR3 is built from 15 residues. Germline V lookup: CDR1 KGHDR, CDR2 SFDVKD. Trimming left V 4 bases short and J 0 bases short, with 12 bases between.

This clonotype was seen repeatedly, ten times or more. The gene calls are TRBV12-3 or TRBV12-4 and TRBJ1-1; weak D call: TRBD1 (6 bases). The CDR3 sequence is 13 residues long. Trimming pared 1 base from V and 7 bases from J, leaving 10 bases between. Here the CDR3 reads CASSLGTDGEAFF. The DNA of the CDR3 is TGTGCCAGCAGTTTAGGGACAGACGGTGAAGCTTTCTTT.

The CDR3 sequence: CASSYGTTETQYF. CDR3 DNA sequence: TGTGCCAGCAGTTACGGGACTACAGAGACCCAGTACTTC. This sequence joins TRBV6-5 and TRBJ2-5; 7 nucleotides line up with TRBD2. This CDR3 region has 13 residues. Germline CDR1 MNHEY, CDR2 SVGAGI. J lost 4 bases, V lost 2 bases, and 1 base had no gene match.

The chain uses TRBV5-1 and TRBJ2-7, with D perhaps TRBD2 (6 bases). Germline assignment: CDR1 SGHRS and CDR2 YFSETQ. The CDR3 has 15 amino acids. V was trimmed by 3 bases and J by 2 bases, leaving 15 bases between them. This chain's CDR3 is CASSWRGPSPYEQYF. The CDR3 nucleotides are TGCGCCAGCAGCTGGAGGGGTCCTTCCCCCTACGAGCAGTACTTC.

The chain combines TRBV11-2 with TRBJ1-2, with unresolved D. The CDR3 is 15 amino acids. Germline CDR1 SGHAT, CDR2 FQNNGV. Trimming pared 0 bases from V and 4 bases from J, leaving 12 bases between. The CDR3 DNA sequence: TGTGCCAGCAGCTTAGATCCGGCAGCCTTCTATGGCTACACCTTC. Its protein is CASSLDPAAFYGYTF.

This clonotype was counted ten times or more. The chain joins TRBV6-2 or TRBV6-3 to TRBJ2-7; weak D call: TRBD1 (5 bases). CDR1 and CDR2 (germline): MNHEY, SVGEGT. V lost 4 bases and J lost 0, with 10 bases in between. CDR3 size: 14 residues. CDR3 DNA: TGTGCCAGCAGTTTCAGGGTGAGCTCCTACGAGCAGTACTTC. This gives the protein CASSFRVSSYEQYF.

This rearrangement joins TRBV7-8 to TRBJ2-3; TRBD2 matches 8 bases. Trimming removed 3 bases from V and 0 bases from J; junction bases left unmatched: 5. CDR1 and CDR2 (germline): SGHVS, FQNEAQ. This CDR3 spans 16 amino acids. The CDR3 spells CASSFSPSGSTDTQYF. As DNA, the CDR3 is TGTGCCAGCAGCTTCTCTCCTAGCGGGAGCACAGATACGCAGTATTTT.

The chain uses TRBV7-9 and TRBJ2-3; D perhaps matches TRBD1 (5 bases). In germline, CDR1 is SEHNR, CDR2 FQNEAQ (reference sequence). With 5 bases removed from V and 7 bases from J, the gap between germline ends came to 10 bases. CDR3 length equals 12 residues. The CDR3 sequence is CASSLRQNTQYF. Written as DNA, the CDR3 is TGTGCCAGCAGCCTCCGACAGAATACGCAGTATTTT. Full variable domain (outside the CDR3, taken from reference TRBV7-9 and TRBJ2-3): DTGVSQNPRHKITKRGQNVTFRCDPISEHNRLYWYRQTLGQGPEFLTYFQNEAQLEKSRLLSDRFSAERPKGSFSTLEIQRTEQGDSAMYLCASSLRQNTQYFGPGTRLTVL.

The table lists this clonotype with a few counts. V is TRBV9 and J is TRBJ2-5, with 7 bases matching TRBD1. The CDR3 loop spans 13 amino acids. Germline lookup yields CDR1 SGDLS and CDR2 YYNGEE. The V and J ends lost 3 bases and 5 bases, in that order; junction bases with no gene match: 4. CDR3 loop: CASSETGQETQYF. As DNA, the CDR3 is TGTGCCAGCAGCGAGACAGGGCAGGAGACCCAGTACTTC.

This clonotype came up a few times. The V and J genes are TRBV29-1 and TRBJ2-7; 7 positions match TRBD1. V was pared by 0 bases and J by 5 bases, with 7 bases of the junction left unmatched. The CDR3 has 14 amino acids. Germline V CDR1 and CDR2: SQVTM, ANQGSEA. As DNA, the CDR3 is TGCAGCGTTGAAGATGGCCAGGGGGTGGACGAGCAGTACTTC. Translation gives CSVEDGQGVDEQYF.

V is TRBV20-1 and J is TRBJ2-3; possible D gene TRBD1, 6 bases. V lost 3 bases, J lost 8 bases, and 15 bases lay in between. This CDR3 is 13 amino acids long. The germline CDR1 and CDR2 sequences are DFQATT and SNEGSKA (reference sequence). CDR3 in amino acids: CSARTGERGTQYF. The CDR3 DNA is TGCAGTGCTAGGACAGGCGAACGGGGTACGCAGTATTTT.

V usage is TRBV6-2 or TRBV6-3 and J usage is TRBJ2-5, with D possibly being TRBD1 (7 bases). The germline V gene has CDR1 MNHEY and CDR2 SVGEGT. This CDR3 spans 15 amino acids. V was pared by 6 bases and J by 4 bases, with 18 bases between. CDR3 sequence (DNA): TGTGCCAGCAGGGAGGGGACAGTGACGAGAGAGACCCAGTACTTC. Protein: CASREGTVTRETQYF.

This clonotype was seen repeatedly, ten times or more. The V and J genes are TRBV29-1 and TRBJ2-1, with 8 bases matching TRBD2. The trim removed 5 bases at V and 2 bases at J, leaving 5 bases unmatched. CDR1 and CDR2 from the germline V gene are SQVTM and ANQGSEA. This CDR3 has 14 residues. Here the CDR3 DNA reads TGCAGCGTTAGTGGGCGGGGGGCCTACAATGAGCAGTTCTTC. Translating it yields CSVSGRGAYNEQFF.

This clonotype appeared a few times. This sequence joins TRBV12-3 or TRBV12-4 and TRBJ2-1; 14 bases match TRBD2. There are 18 residues in the CDR3. After removal of 6 bases from V and 4 bases from J, the junction contained 11 bases not matched to a gene. The CDR3 loop reads CASSSVTSGRAEYNEQFF. The DNA for the CDR3 is TGTGCCAGCAGCTCCGTGACTAGCGGGAGGGCCGAGTACAATGAGCAGTTCTTC.

The sample holds many counts of this clonotype. The J gene is TRBJ2-2, the V gene TRBV12-3 or TRBV12-4; weak D call: TRBD1 (5 bases). The CDR3 runs 14 residues. Trimming removed 1 base at V and 4 bases at J, with 7 bases between. CDR3 protein: CASSLGGGTGELFF. The CDR3 DNA reads as TGTGCCAGCAGTTTAGGGGGCGGCACCGGGGAGCTGTTTTTT.

This clonotype was seen at least ten times. V usage is TRBV5-1 and J usage is TRBJ2-5; D gene uncertain. CDR1 SGHRS and CDR2 YFSETQ come from the germline V gene. Trimming stripped 4 bases from V and 5 bases from J, with 18 bases between. This CDR3 comprises 15 residues. The chain's CDR3 is CASSQTGQPGETQYF. In DNA form, the CDR3 reads TGCGCCAGCAGCCAAACGGGCCAACCAGGCGAGACCCAGTACTTC.

This chain uses TRBV21-1 with TRBJ2-1; the tabulated D call, TRBD1, remains unverified against the DNA. TRBV21-1 is designated a pseudogene. The CDR3 covers 15 residues. The CDR3 nucleotides read TGTGCCAGCAGCAAAGATTGTGGACAGGGGAATGAGCAGTTCTTC. It yields the protein CASSKDCGQGNEQFF.

The chain links TRBV10-3 to TRBJ2-1, with 7 bases identical to TRBD1. V gave up 4 bases and J gave up 5 bases; unmatched junction bases: 5. The CDR3 has 14 amino acids. Germline V lookup: CDR1 ENHRY, CDR2 SYGVKD. CDR3 in amino acids: CAISAGTVNNEQFF. The CDR3 DNA follows: TGTGCCATCAGTGCAGGGACAGTTAACAATGAGCAGTTCTTC.

This sequence joins TRBV20-1 and TRBJ2-3, with D maybe TRBD2 (5 bases). V was cut by 2 bases and J by 2 bases, with 14 bases left in between. This CDR3 is built from 15 residues. CDR1 and CDR2 from the germline V gene are DFQATT and SNEGSKA (reference sequence). The CDR3 is CSARYGSAITDTQYF. CDR3 bases: TGCAGTGCTAGATATGGTAGCGCGATCACAGATACGCAGTATTTT.

V usage is TRBV25-1 and J usage is TRBJ2-5; D gene uncertain. Germline V gene sequence: CDR1 MGHDK, CDR2 SYGVNS. The V and J ends lost 1 base and 2 bases respectively, with 14 bases between them. The CDR3 length is 16 residues. This CDR3 is CASSESGRQVQETQYF. CDR3 bases: TGTGCCAGCAGTGAATCCGGTCGTCAGGTACAAGAGACCCAGTACTTC.

The chain is built from TRBV6-5 and TRBJ2-7; D is ambiguous. Germline V CDR1 and CDR2: MNHEY, SVGAGI. Trimming left V 0 bases short and J 2 bases short, with 14 bases between. CDR3 length: 16 amino acids. This CDR3 is CASSYSPGPLPYEQYF. CDR3 in DNA: TGTGCCAGCAGTTACTCCCCGGGTCCCCTGCCCTACGAGCAGTACTTC.

In this sample, this clonotype turned up a few times. This chain links TRBV7-8 with TRBJ2-7; 9 bases line up with TRBD1. The CDR3 is made up of 15 amino acids. V lost 1 base to trimming and J lost 3 bases; unmatched junction nucleotides: 4. CDR1 is SGHVS, CDR2 FQNEAQ, per germline. The CDR3 loop reads CASSLETGGGYEQYF. The CDR3 coding sequence is TGTGCCAGCAGCTTAGAGACAGGGGGTGGCTACGAGCAGTACTTC.

The rearrangement links TRBV15 to TRBJ1-2; TRBD1 agrees at 7 bases. Per germline, CDR1 LNHNV and CDR2 YYDKDF (reference sequence). The ends lost 5 bases at V and 7 bases at J; junction bases unmatched: 4. There are 12 residues in the CDR3. The DNA for the CDR3 is TGTGCCACCAGCTTAGACAGGGTTGGCTACACCTTC. This sequence encodes CATSLDRVGYTF.